The following is a TCR beta chain sequence with its context. This sample stems from a study of blood T cell repertoires in COVID-19. Some clones are missing from TCRdb's copy, which holds only in-frame ones; the method was immunoSEQ multiplex PCR. The data hold tens of thousands of clones, with 80% to 85% observed a single time. Looked up from germline, CDR1 is LGHNA and CDR2 is YNFKEQ. The CDR3 loop spans 14 amino acids. V trimming: 2 bases; J trimming: 2 bases; junction bases outside the gene matches: 3. The TCR comes from a man aged 55-75 years with active COVID-19. The rearrangement links TRBV4-2 to TRBJ2-7, with 7 bases that match TRBD2. The sample was peripheral blood. The CDR3 here is CASSQSGEAYEQYF. DNA for the CDR3: TGTGCCAGCAGCCAAAGCGGGGAGGCCTACGAGCAGTACTTC.